Below, 20 T cell receptor beta chains from the same sample are listed, as sequenced in a study of TIL therapy for anti-PD-1-resistant metastatic lung cancer. Indicated time point: pre-treatment sample, taken before nivolumab and TIL therapy. Most excised metastases sampled were pleural nodules or supraclavicular lymph nodes. Sequencing used immunoSEQ v3. The protocol was immunoSEQ multiplex PCR, while the TCRdb copy is restricted to in-frame clones and leaves out a portion. The repertoire includes about 26,000 clones, over 55% of them detected once, and 7% to 9.5% sits in the top ten. The material sequenced was tumor tissue, taken at baseline. The receptors stem from a person aged 25 to 80 with non-small cell lung cancer.

The rearrangement links TRBV2 to TRBJ1-6; D is perhaps TRBD1 (5 bases). Trimming cost V 5 bases and J 6 bases, with 8 bases left between them. The CDR3 is 13 residues long. Germline CDR1 SNHLY, CDR2 FYNNEI. The CDR3 bases are TGTGCCAGCAGTCAGGGTGGTAATTCACCCCTCCACTTT. This gives the protein CASSQGGNSPLHF.

The chain combines TRBV7-3 with TRBJ2-5, with D perhaps matching TRBD2 (6 bases). CDR1 is SGHTA, CDR2 FQGTGA, per germline. V lost 5 bases and J 4 bases, leaving 11 bases between the germline ends. The CDR3 is made up of 13 amino acids. The CDR3 reads CASSPLGGETQYF. For the CDR3, the DNA is TGTGCCAGCAGCCCCCTCGGGGGAGAGACCCAGTACTTC. Combining the CDR3 with reference TRBV7-3 and TRBJ2-5 gives the whole variable domain GAGVSQTPSNKVTEKGKYVELRCDPISGHTALYWYRQSLGQGPEFLIYFQGTGAADDSGLPNDRFFAVRPEGSVSTLKIQRTERGDSAVYLCASSPLGGETQYFGPGTRLLVL.

V usage is TRBV6-4 and J usage is TRBJ2-1; 8 bases match TRBD2. This CDR3 is 16 amino acids long. Germline-derived CDR1 and CDR2 are MRHNA and SNTAGT. V gave up 2 bases and J gave up 6 bases; unmatched junction bases: 9. The CDR3: CASSDAGGRSSNEQFF. As DNA, the CDR3 is TGTGCCAGCAGTGACGCGGGAGGAAGGTCCAGCAATGAGCAGTTCTTC.

The chain is built from TRBV19 and TRBJ2-4; D is unclear. This CDR3 comprises 15 residues. Germline loops: CDR1 LNHDA, CDR2 SQIVND (reference sequence). V was clipped by 0 bases and J by 9 bases, with 15 bases between them. DNA of the CDR3: TGTGCCAGTAGTATAGAGTTCTGGGCGGTGGGCATTCAGTACTTC. Translated: CASSIEFWAVGIQYF.

V is TRBV21-1 and J is TRBJ2-7; the D call of TRBD1 is as the table states it, not checked on the DNA. TRBV21-1 is a pseudogene locus. This CDR3 contains 13 residues. The CDR3 reads CASRQGIDYEQYF. The CDR3 bases are TGTGCCAGCCGACAGGGGATAGACTACGAGCAGTACTTC.

This chain links TRBV6-5 with TRBJ1-2; a weak D match, TRBD1 (6 bases). Trimming cost V 6 bases and J 6 bases, with 17 bases left between them. The germline V gene encodes CDR1 MNHEY and CDR2 SVGAGI. The CDR3 sequence is 14 residues long. The CDR3 reads CASSPRQVFNGYTF. As DNA, the CDR3 is TGTGCCAGCAGCCCCCGACAGGTTTTTAATGGCTACACCTTC.

This chain uses TRBV6-6 with TRBJ2-1, with a possible D match to TRBD1 (6 bases). The germline V gene has CDR1 MNHNY and CDR2 SVGAGI (reference sequence). Deletions cut 6 bases from V and 1 base from J, with 16 bases between. The CDR3 extends over 16 amino acids. This CDR3 is CASSLAWGPSYNEQFF. The DNA of the CDR3 is TGTGCCAGCAGCCTAGCTTGGGGGCCATCCTACAATGAGCAGTTCTTC.

The chain combines TRBV6-1 with TRBJ2-3, with 11 bases identical to TRBD2. The V and J ends lost 4 bases and 4 bases, in that order; junction bases with no gene match: 10. Germline loops: CDR1 MNHNS, CDR2 SASEGT. The CDR3 sequence is 17 residues long. The CDR3 nucleotides are TGTGCCAGCAGTGCTAAGCTGCTAGCGGGGGGCTCAGATACGCAGTATTTT. Its protein product is CASSAKLLAGGSDTQYF.

This chain links TRBV5-1 with TRBJ2-1; TRBD2 matches at 16 bases. This CDR3 has 15 amino acids. Losses at the gene ends were 4 bases for V and 11 bases for J; bases not matched to a gene: 6. Germline lookup yields CDR1 SGHRS and CDR2 YFSETQ. CDR3 sequence: CASSPGLAGGRQQFF. The CDR3 coding sequence is TGCGCCAGCAGCCCGGGACTAGCGGGGGGGCGGCAGCAGTTCTTC.

The rearrangement links TRBV5-1 to TRBJ2-5; a possible D gene is TRBD1 (5 bases). This CDR3 is 14 amino acids long. The germline gives CDR1 SGHRS, CDR2 YFSETQ. Trimming took 0 bases from V and 9 from J, leaving 15 bases between them. The CDR3 DNA reads as TGCGCCAGCAGCTTGGAGGGGATGGACCGGTCCCAGTACTTC. Its protein is CASSLEGMDRSQYF.

This rearrangement joins TRBV7-9 to TRBJ2-1, with 12 bases aligning to TRBD2. V dropped 4 bases and J dropped 8; count of bases not matched to a gene: 15. There are 18 residues in the CDR3. CDR1 SEHNR and CDR2 FQNEAQ come from the germline V gene (reference sequence). CDR3 sequence reads: CASSWRRASGGARDEQFF. CDR3 coding DNA: TGTGCCAGCAGCTGGCGGAGGGCTAGCGGGGGGGCCCGGGATGAGCAGTTCTTC.

This clone was observed a few times. The genes are TRBV10-3 and TRBJ1-3; D unresolved. The CDR3 covers 14 residues. Between the trimmed V and J ends, which lost 0 bases and 5 bases, there was a span of 8 bases. CDR1 and CDR2 from the germline V gene are ENHRY and SYGVKD. The CDR3 is CAISESGTRNTIYF. CDR3 coding DNA: TGTGCCATCAGTGAGTCCGGCACGCGAAACACCATATATTTT.

The chain uses TRBV19 and TRBJ1-5; 8 nucleotides agree with TRBD1. J lost 3 bases, V lost 7 bases, and 2 bases had no gene match. Per the germline V gene, CDR1 is LNHDA and CDR2 is SQIVND (reference sequence). The length of the CDR3 is 13 residues. Here the CDR3 reads CASMDRANQPQHF. The DNA of the CDR3 is TGTGCCAGTATGGACAGGGCCAATCAGCCCCAGCATTTT.

The chain is built from TRBV5-1 and TRBJ2-7, with a weak D call TRBD1 (6 bases). The ends were cut back, 2 bases at V and 1 base at J, with 10 bases in the middle. Germline-derived CDR1 and CDR2 are SGHRS and YFSETQ. The CDR3 contains 14 residues. CDR3 region: CASSFDRRSYEQYF. CDR3 bases: TGCGCCAGCAGCTTTGACAGGCGGTCCTACGAGCAGTACTTC.

Here the CDR3 reads CASSPWRTDTQYF. CDR3 coding DNA: TGTGCCAGCAGCCCTTGGCGAACAGATACGCAGTATTTT. The chain has TRBV5-6 and TRBJ2-3; D is undetermined. This CDR3 region has 13 residues. CDR1 is SGHDT and CDR2 is YYEEEE in the germline V gene. With 4 bases removed from V and 3 bases from J, the gap between germline ends came to 9 bases.

This sequence joins TRBV4-1 and TRBJ1-5; D not certain. The CDR3 has 13 amino acids. Trimming shortened V by 4 bases and J by 3 bases, and 7 bases separated the two germline ends. CDR1 is MGHRA and CDR2 is YSYEKL in the germline V gene. CDR3 protein: CASSPGPNQPQHF. The CDR3 DNA follows: TGCGCCAGCAGCCCGGGTCCCAATCAGCCCCAGCATTTT.

With regard to this clone: One end of the junction varies from germline; a read error may be responsible. This rearrangement joins TRBV7-6 to TRBJ2-1; TRBD2 might be the D (5 bases). CDR3 length: 13 residues. CDR1 is SGHVS and CDR2 is FNYEAQ in the germline V gene. This CDR3 is CASSLASYNEQFF. The CDR3 nucleotides read TGTGCCAGCAGCCTAGCCTCCTACAATGAGCAGTTCTTC.

This rearrangement joins TRBV19 to TRBJ2-7; D is tentatively TRBD1 or TRBD2 (7 bases each). The CDR3 has 16 amino acids. Germline CDR1 LNHDA, CDR2 SQIVND (reference sequence). With 5 bases removed from V and 5 bases from J, the gap between germline ends came to 22 bases. CDR3 protein: CASSSDGGRGHNEQYF. In nucleotides, the CDR3 is TGTGCCAGTAGTTCCGACGGGGGGAGGGGGCACAACGAGCAGTACTTC.

Worth noting for this clone: The sample carries other DNA sequences with the same CDR3. The chain recombines TRBV30 with TRBJ1-1; unclear D gene. Trimming left V 0 bases short and J 3 bases short, with 2 bases between. The CDR3 has 11 residues. Per the germline V gene, CDR1 is GTSNPN and CDR2 is SVGIG (reference sequence). CDR3 protein: CAWSVDTEAFF. DNA for the CDR3: TGTGCCTGGAGTGTCGACACTGAAGCTTTCTTT. The entire variable domain, with the rest obtained from reference TRBV30 and TRBJ1-1, is as follows: SQTIHQWPATLVQPVGSPLSLECTVEGTSNPNLYWYRQAAGRGLQLLFYSVGIGQISSEVPQNLSASRPQDRQFILSSKKLLLSDSGFYLCAWSVDTEAFFGQGTRLTVV.

The chain is built from TRBV5-1 and TRBJ2-1; D perhaps matches TRBD2 (5 bases). Trimming took off 1 base at V and 7 bases at J, with 12 bases between the two ends. This CDR3 is built from 14 residues. Germline V lookup: CDR1 SGHRS, CDR2 YFSETQ. CDR3 residues: CASSLQVEVNEQFF. The CDR3 region has the DNA TGCGCCAGCAGCTTGCAGGTGGAGGTGAATGAGCAGTTCTTC.